The following is a T cell receptor (beta chain) sequence with its context. Original data processing: Estimated nucleated cell counts came from reference gene primer amplification. Sequencing used immunoSEQ multiplex PCR; TCRdb keeps in-frame clones, though not all of them. V and J calls and clone size follow that table, whereas D and trimming were derived from the DNA. The repertoire includes around 200,000 clones, 89% of them detected once, and around 2% sits in the top ten. These data originate in a study of blood T cell repertoires in COVID-19. Looking at the study overall: Sample material is recorded as cDNA or gDNA derived from T cells, B-cell-depleted T cells, or PBMCs.

This CDR3 has 14 residues. V lost 1 base and J 4 bases, leaving 10 bases between the germline ends. Germline V gives CDR1 SEHNR, CDR2 FQNEAQ (reference sequence). Those enrolled, adults aged roughly 18 to 90 years, came from some 25 US areas. The specimen sequenced was PBMCs or T cells enriched from blood (not recorded which). The genes are TRBV7-9 and TRBJ2-5, with D tentatively TRBD1 (5 bases). The source of this sequence is a woman between 40 and 55 years old with acute COVID-19. CDR3 protein: CASSLGAGIETQYF. Here the CDR3 DNA reads TGTGCCAGCAGCTTAGGGGCAGGGATAGAGACCCAGTACTTC.